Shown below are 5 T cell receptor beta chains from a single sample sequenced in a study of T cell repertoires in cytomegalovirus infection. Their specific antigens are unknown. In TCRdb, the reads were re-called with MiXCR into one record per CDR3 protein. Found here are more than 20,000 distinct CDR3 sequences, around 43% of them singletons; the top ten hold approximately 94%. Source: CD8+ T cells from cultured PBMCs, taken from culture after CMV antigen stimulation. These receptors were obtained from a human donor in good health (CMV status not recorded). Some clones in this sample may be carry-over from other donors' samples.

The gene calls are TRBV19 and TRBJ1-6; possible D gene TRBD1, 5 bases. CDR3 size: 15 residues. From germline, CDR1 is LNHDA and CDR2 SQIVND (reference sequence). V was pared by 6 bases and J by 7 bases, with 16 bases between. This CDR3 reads CASRTTGVKNSPLHF. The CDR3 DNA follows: TGTGCCAGTAGGACTACGGGGGTTAAGAATTCACCCCTCCACTTT.

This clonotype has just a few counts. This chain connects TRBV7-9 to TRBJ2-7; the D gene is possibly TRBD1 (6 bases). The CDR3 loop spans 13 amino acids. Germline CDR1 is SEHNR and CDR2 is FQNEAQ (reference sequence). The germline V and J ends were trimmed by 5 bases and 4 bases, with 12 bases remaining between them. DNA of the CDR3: TGTGCCAGCAGCCCCGAGGGGGTGTACGAGCAGTACTTC. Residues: CASSPEGVYEQYF.

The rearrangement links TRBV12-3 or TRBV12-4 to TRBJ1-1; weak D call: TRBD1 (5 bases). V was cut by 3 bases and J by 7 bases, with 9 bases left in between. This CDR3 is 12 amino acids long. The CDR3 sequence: CASSFGRGEAFF. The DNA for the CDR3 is TGTGCCAGCAGTTTCGGGAGGGGTGAAGCTTTCTTT.

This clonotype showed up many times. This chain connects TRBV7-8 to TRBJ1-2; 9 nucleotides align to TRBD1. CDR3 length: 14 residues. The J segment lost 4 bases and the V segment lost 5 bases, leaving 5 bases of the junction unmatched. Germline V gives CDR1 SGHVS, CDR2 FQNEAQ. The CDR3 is CASSPGQGTYGYTF. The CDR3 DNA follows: TGTGCCAGCAGCCCGGGACAGGGAACCTATGGCTACACCTTC.

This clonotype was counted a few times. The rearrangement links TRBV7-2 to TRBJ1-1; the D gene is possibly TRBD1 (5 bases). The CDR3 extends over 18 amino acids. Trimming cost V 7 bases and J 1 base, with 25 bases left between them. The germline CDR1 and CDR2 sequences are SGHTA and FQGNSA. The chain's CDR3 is CASTLPQDGRWENTEAFF. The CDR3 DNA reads TGTGCCAGCACGCTTCCACAGGATGGGCGCTGGGAGAACACTGAAGCTTTCTTT.